This T cell receptor (beta chain) is from a study of T cells after yellow fever vaccination. Study overall: In the case of low-cell-number fractions, SMART-Seq v4 Ultra Low Input was used for preparation.

Germline assignment: CDR1 SGDLS and CDR2 YYNGEE. With 0 bases removed from V and 3 bases from J, the gap between germline ends came to 16 bases. This CDR3 region has 17 residues. This clonotype was recorded a few times. The study made its TCR cDNA through 5'RACE template switching. That step introduced a universal primer site along with UMIs. Each CDR3 protein is one row after TCRdb ran MiXCR on the 5' RACE reads. The sample has 450,000 to 550,000 distinct CDR3 sequences; around 21% are singletons. The specimen comprised PBMCs, sampled 15 days after the yellow fever booster vaccination. This TCR came from a young man who received the YFV17D yellow fever vaccine. This chain joins TRBV9 and TRBJ2-4; tentatively, D is TRBD2 (6 bases). CDR3 sequence: CASSVGDLPGDKNIQYF. The DNA of the CDR3 is TGTGCCAGCAGCGTAGGAGACCTCCCGGGGGACAAAAACATTCAGTACTTC.